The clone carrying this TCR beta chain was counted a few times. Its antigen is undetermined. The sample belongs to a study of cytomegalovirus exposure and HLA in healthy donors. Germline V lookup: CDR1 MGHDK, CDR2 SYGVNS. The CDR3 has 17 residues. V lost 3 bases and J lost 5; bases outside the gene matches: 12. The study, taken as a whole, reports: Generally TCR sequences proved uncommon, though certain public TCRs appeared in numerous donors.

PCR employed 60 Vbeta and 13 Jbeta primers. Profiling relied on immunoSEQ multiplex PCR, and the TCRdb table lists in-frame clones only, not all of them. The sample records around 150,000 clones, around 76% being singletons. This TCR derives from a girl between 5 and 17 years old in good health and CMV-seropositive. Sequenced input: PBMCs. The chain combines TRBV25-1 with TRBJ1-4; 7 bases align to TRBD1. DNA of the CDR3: TGTGCCAGCAGTGAGAAGAGGGGCGGGACAGTCAATGAAAAACTGTTTTTT. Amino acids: CASSEKRGGTVNEKLFF. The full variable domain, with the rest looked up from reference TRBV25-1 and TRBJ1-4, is EADIYQTPRYLVIGTGKKITLECSQTMGHDKMYWYQQDPGMELHLIHYSYGVNSTEKGDLSSESTVSRIRTEHFPLTLESARPSHTSQYLCASSEKRGGTVNEKLFFGSGTQLSVL.